Described below is a single TCR beta chain sequence and its context. Its antigen is unidentified. These data are taken from a study of T cell repertoires and leukemia-associated antigens. Study as a whole: Samples yielded roughly 3 to 5.5 million effective reads each, 15 million to 20 million overall.

TCRdb itself ran the 5' RACE reads through MiXCR, one entry per CDR3 protein. The sample includes about 9,800 distinct CDR3 sequences, roughly 43% seen only once; the top ten take over 50%. CD3+ T cells were rested overnight without fetal bovine serum. Overall study findings and caveats: No significant group difference appeared in Vbeta, Jbeta or VDJ counts. Specificity and function of the expanded clones need further investigation.

This receptor was obtained from a female donor in good health. Input material: CD3+ T cells sorted from blood and cultured.

The DNA of the CDR3 is TGCAGTGCTATCAACTCTGGGGCCAACGTCCTGACTTTC. Translating it yields CSAINSGANVLTF. The chain carries TRBV20-1 and TRBJ2-6; D is undetermined. The V end lost 4 bases, the J end lost 0 bases, and 4 bases lay between the germline ends. Germline lookup yields CDR1 DFQATT and CDR2 SNEGSKA (reference sequence). The CDR3 has 13 residues.